This TCR beta chain comes out of a study of shared clonotypes between healthy human individuals. Study-wide context: Each donor's CD8 memory used one plate, CD8 naive two, each CD4 subset three. Findings and limits, study-wide: Investigators collected only blood, and repertoires in tissues likely differ.

V lost 0 bases to trimming and J lost 4 bases, with 7 bases between them. The length of the CDR3 is 13 residues. Per the germline V gene, CDR1 is SGHRS and CDR2 is YFSETQ. The data were produced by immunoSEQ multiplex PCR, yet TCRdb's version contains in-frame clones alone and is incomplete. The table records about 2.4 million clones, over 85% of them present only once. As concerns this clone: Its antigen is still unknown.

This receptor was obtained from a man between 18 and 35 years old in good health. The sample was naive CD4+ T cells sorted from blood. This sample's subset: CD45RA+ positively selected. This rearrangement joins TRBV5-1 to TRBJ1-2; D call uncertain. As DNA, the CDR3 is TGCGCCAGCAGCTTGGACAGAATCTATGGCTACACCTTC. Translating gives CASSLDRIYGYTF.